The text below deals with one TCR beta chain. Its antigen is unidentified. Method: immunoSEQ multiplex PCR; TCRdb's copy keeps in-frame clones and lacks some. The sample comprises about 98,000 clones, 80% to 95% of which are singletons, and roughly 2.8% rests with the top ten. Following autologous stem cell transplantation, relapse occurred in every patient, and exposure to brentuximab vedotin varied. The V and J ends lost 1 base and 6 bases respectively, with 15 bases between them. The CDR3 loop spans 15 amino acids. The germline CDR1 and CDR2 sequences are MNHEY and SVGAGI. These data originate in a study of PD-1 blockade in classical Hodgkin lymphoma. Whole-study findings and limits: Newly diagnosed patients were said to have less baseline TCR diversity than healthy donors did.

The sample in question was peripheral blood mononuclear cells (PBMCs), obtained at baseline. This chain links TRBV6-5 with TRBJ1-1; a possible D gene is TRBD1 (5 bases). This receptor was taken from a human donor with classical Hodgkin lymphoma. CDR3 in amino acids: CASSYFGTPAAEAFF. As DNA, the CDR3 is TGTGCCAGCAGTTACTTCGGGACTCCGGCAGCTGAAGCTTTCTTT.